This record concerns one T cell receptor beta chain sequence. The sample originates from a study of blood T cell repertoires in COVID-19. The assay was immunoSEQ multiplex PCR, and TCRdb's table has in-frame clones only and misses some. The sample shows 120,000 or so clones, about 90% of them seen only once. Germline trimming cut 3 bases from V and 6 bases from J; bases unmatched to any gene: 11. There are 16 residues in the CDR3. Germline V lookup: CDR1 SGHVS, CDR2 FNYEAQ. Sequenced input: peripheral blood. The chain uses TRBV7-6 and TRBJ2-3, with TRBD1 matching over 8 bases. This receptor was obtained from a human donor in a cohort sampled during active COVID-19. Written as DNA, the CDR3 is TGTGCCAGCAGCTTTGGGCACAGGGGGTTGGGGGATACGCAGTATTTT. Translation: CASSFGHRGLGDTQYF.